This is a list of T cell receptor beta chains from one sample in a study of T-cell memory formation after mild COVID-19. TCRdb re-analysed the 5' RACE reads in MiXCR, keeping a single row per CDR3 protein. The profile shows some 440,000 distinct CDR3 sequences, roughly 23% of them singletons. The sample was PBMCs or a T cell subset sorted from them (not recorded which). These receptors originate from an adult woman who had mild COVID-19 (a few samples of this study predate the infection). Cell type and time point are not known. Both conserved end residues are part of each CDR3. A D gene is named only where the DNA matches it firmly. Clone size is shown for a subset of rows, as once, few, many or a class of expanded clone.

size	V	J	D	DNA	CDR3
many	TRBV5-1	TRBJ2-2	.	TGCGCCAGCAGCTTGACCGGCAGGCCGAACACCGGGGAGCTGTTTTTT	CASSLTGRPNTGELFF
few	TRBV11-2	TRBJ2-2	.	TGTGCCAGCAGCCCAAGGGGCGCGGTTTACACCGGGGAGCTGTTTTTT	CASSPRGAVYTGELFF
.	TRBV7-9	TRBJ1-2	TRBD1	TGTGCCAGCAGCTATACAGGGGAATATGGCTACACCTTC	CASSYTGEYGYTF
few	TRBV7-9	TRBJ2-3	TRBD2	TGTGCCAGCAGCGGACGGGAGGGCCTTCGGGCAGATACGCAGTATTTT	CASSGREGLRADTQYF
few	TRBV7-3	TRBJ2-3	.	TGTGCCAGCAGCCAATTAGGTGGAGATACGCAGTATTTT	CASSQLGGDTQYF
.	TRBV6-5	TRBJ2-3	TRBD1	TGTGCCAGCAGCACCACAGGGGGCCGTACAGATACGCAGTATTTT	CASSTTGGRTDTQYF
.	TRBV24-1	TRBJ1-6	.	TGTGCCACCAGTGGCGGGGGCGCCGATTCACCCCTCCACTTT	CATSGGGADSPLHF
once	TRBV10-3	TRBJ2-7	.	TGTGCCATCAGTACCGGGGACCCAGGGGACCCCCCCTACGAGCAGTACTTC	CAISTGDPGDPPYEQYF
.	TRBV4-3	TRBJ2-1	.	TGCGCCAGCAGCCAAGATATACAGCCCTATGAGCAGTTCTTC	CASSQDIQPYEQFF
.	TRBV7-6	TRBJ2-1	TRBD2	TGTGCCAGCAGACGTCTAGCGGTCCATGAGCAGTTCTTC	CASRRLAVHEQFF
.	TRBV10-3	TRBJ2-3	.	TGTGCCATCAGTGAGTACGGGACTCTTAACACAGATACGCAGTATTTT	CAISEYGTLNTDTQYF
.	TRBV19	TRBJ2-3	.	TGTGCCAGTAGTATAGGTCCTGGCAATACGCAGTATTTT	CASSIGPGNTQYF
.	TRBV11-2	TRBJ1-3	.	TGTGCCAGCGGGGCCAGACCACACTCTGGAAACACCATATATTTT	CASGARPHSGNTIYF
few	TRBV29-1	TRBJ1-2	.	TGCAGCGTTGTTGGGGTAGGAGATGGCTACACCTTC	CSVVGVGDGYTF
few	TRBV20-1	TRBJ1-2	.	TGCAGTGCTAGTGTTACAGGGATATATGGCTACACCTTC	CSASVTGIYGYTF
few	TRBV15	TRBJ2-1	.	TGTGCCACCAGCAGTACAGGGAGTACCTACAATGAGCAGTTCTTC	CATSSTGSTYNEQFF
few	TRBV20-1	TRBJ2-1	.	TGCAGTGCTAGTAGAGGCGGCTCCTACAATGAGCAGTTCTTC	CSASRGGSYNEQFF
.	TRBV6-1	TRBJ2-7	.	TGTGGCTCTAGGAGGGTCGAAAACAACGAGCAGTACTTC	CGSRRVENNEQYF
.	TRBV6-2/TRBV6-3	TRBJ2-2	.	TGTGCCAGCTACAGGGCCTACACCGGGGAGCTGTTTTTT	CASYRAYTGELFF
.	TRBV14	TRBJ2-1	.	TGTGCCAGCAGCCAAGACGGGACTCACCTCTACAATGAGCAGTTCTTC	CASSQDGTHLYNEQFF
.	TRBV29-1	TRBJ2-2	TRBD1	TGCAGTGCTACAGGGGTTTTCACCGGGGAGCTGTTTTTT	CSATGVFTGELFF
.	TRBV10-3	TRBJ1-5	.	TGTGCCATCACGGGTGATAGCAATCAGCCCCAGCATTTT	CAITGDSNQPQHF
.	TRBV20-1	TRBJ1-2	.	TGCAGTGCTAGCGAGTTGGAGAATGGCTACACCTTC	CSASELENGYTF
few	TRBV7-2	TRBJ2-7	TRBD2	TGTGCCAGCAGCTTAGCCCCGACTAGCGGCATCGTAAATTACTTCGAGCAGTACTTC	CASSLAPTSGIVNYFEQYF
.	TRBV4-1	TRBJ1-5	TRBD1	TGCGCCAGCAGCCAACTTGACAGGGTTAGCAATCAGCCCCAGCATTTT	CASSQLDRVSNQPQHF
.	TRBV7-3	TRBJ2-2	TRBD1	TGTGCCAGCGGACGGGACAGCCTCACCGGGGAGCTGATTTTT	CASGRDSLTGELIF
.	TRBV15	TRBJ2-2	.	TGTGCCACCAGCAGAGGGACACCCGGGGAGCTGTTTTTT	CATSRGTPGELFF
few	TRBV6-5	TRBJ2-1	.	TGTGCCAGCAGTTCCACTGCAGAAGGGGGCAATGAGCAGTTCTTC	CASSSTAEGGNEQFF
.	TRBV5-1	TRBJ2-5	.	TGCGCCAGCAGCTTGGCCGCAGGGTTTGCGGAGACCCAGTACTTC	CASSLAAGFAETQYF
few	TRBV29-1	TRBJ2-7	TRBD1	TGCAGCACAGGACAGGGGACCTACGAGCAGTACTTC	CSTGQGTYEQYF
.	TRBV20-1	TRBJ1-5	.	TGCAGTGCTAGGGGAGGGAGACAGCCCCAGCATTTT	CSARGGRQPQHF
few	TRBV7-8	TRBJ2-2	.	TGTGCCAGCAACTTGGGGGGACTCTACACCGGGGAGCTGTTTTTT	CASNLGGLYTGELFF
many	TRBV5-1	TRBJ2-7	TRBD2	TGTGCCAGCAGCTTAGCGGGCGGATCCTACGAGCAGTACTTC	CASSLAGGSYEQYF
.	TRBV12-3/TRBV12-4	TRBJ2-7	.	TGTGCCAGCAGTTTAGTGACCTTCGAGCAGTACTTC	CASSLVTFEQYF
.	TRBV30	TRBJ1-1	.	TGTGCCTGCGGCCTGGGGAGACTGGGGTCTGAAGCTTTCTTT	CACGLGRLGSEAFF
.	TRBV11-3	TRBJ2-2	.	TGTGCCAGCGGGGTTGAGATGAACACCGGGGAGCTGTTTTTT	CASGVEMNTGELFF
few	TRBV4-2	TRBJ2-3	TRBD2	TGTGCCAGCAGCCAAGCGGGACTAGCGGGAGCAGCAGATACGCAGTATTTT	CASSQAGLAGAADTQYF
.	TRBV13	TRBJ2-1	TRBD2	TGTGCCAGCAGCTTAGGCCCACCATCGACTAGCGGGAAGGACAATGAGCAGTTCTTC	CASSLGPPSTSGKDNEQFF
.	TRBV12-5	TRBJ2-5	.	TGTGCTAGTGGAATAGGCTCCCAAGAGACCCAGTACTTC	CASGIGSQETQYF
.	TRBV12-3/TRBV12-4	TRBJ1-2	.	TGTGCCAGCAGGACGCTGGACATTTATGGCTACACCTTC	CASRTLDIYGYTF
.	TRBV20-1	TRBJ1-5	.	TGCAGTGCTGGAGTGGGGGTTCAGCCCCAGCATTTT	CSAGVGVQPQHF
few	TRBV5-1	TRBJ2-1	TRBD2	TGCGCCAGCAGCTTGGTCCTTCGGACTAGCGGGGGAATTGATGAGCAGTTCTTC	CASSLVLRTSGGIDEQFF
once	TRBV2	TRBJ2-1	TRBD1	TGTGCCAGCAGGATGACAGGGAACCCCTACAATGAGCAGTTCTTC	CASRMTGNPYNEQFF
many	TRBV6-6	TRBJ2-5	.	TGTGCCAGCAGTTACGAGCTATACCAAGAGACCCAGTACTTC	CASSYELYQETQYF
.	TRBV5-1	TRBJ2-1	TRBD2	TGCGCCAGCAGCCTTTTCGGGGGGGACCACAATGAGCAGTTCTTC	CASSLFGGDHNEQFF
few	TRBV11-2	TRBJ2-1	TRBD2	TGTGCCAGCAGTCTAGCGGGAGGAGTATACAATGAGCAGTTCTTC	CASSLAGGVYNEQFF
.	TRBV10-3	TRBJ2-1	TRBD2	TGTGCCATCAGTGAGTCGGCGAGCGGGAGGGCCTATGAGCAGTTCTTC	CAISESASGRAYEQFF
.	TRBV9	TRBJ2-7	.	TGTGCCAGCAGCACCCAACCGAGCTCCTACGAGCAGTACTTC	CASSTQPSSYEQYF
.	TRBV6-5	TRBJ1-2	.	TGTGCCAGCAGTTACTCAGGTCCAAGCAACTATGGCTACACCTTC	CASSYSGPSNYGYTF
.	TRBV12-3/TRBV12-4	TRBJ2-1	TRBD1	TGTGCCAGCAGCCTATGGACAGGGGAATTACGGGAGCAGTTCTTC	CASSLWTGELREQFF
.	TRBV7-9	TRBJ1-4	.	TGTGCCAGCAGCTTAGACTCTGGGGGCGAAAAACTGTTTTTT	CASSLDSGGEKLFF
.	TRBV7-6	TRBJ2-7	.	TGTGCCAGTTCTCGGGGGTCGGAGCAGTACTTC	CASSRGSEQYF
.	TRBV20-1	TRBJ2-1	.	TGCAGTGCTAGAGGGTTGCAGGGCCGGGGGCAGTTCTTC	CSARGLQGRGQFF
.	TRBV5-1	TRBJ2-1	.	TGCGCCAGCAGCTTGTTGACCGCCTACAATGAGCAGTTCTTC	CASSLLTAYNEQFF
.	TRBV11-1	TRBJ2-3	TRBD1	TGTGCCAGCAGCTTACGGAACACAGGGGCTTCTCTTGTTTACGATACGCAGTATTTT	CASSLRNTGASLVYDTQYF